The 2 T cell receptor beta chains listed next were all sequenced from one sample in a study of beta chain features in type 1 diabetes. General study points: TCRB CDR3 length was moderately but significantly reduced in all four CD4+ subsets of Type 1 diabetes patients.

The whole isolated RNA underwent reverse transcription, so sequencing captured expressed TCRB transcripts. This table comes from immunoSEQ multiplex PCR, and its TCRdb copy is limited to in-frame clones, with some not included. The sample contains more than 250,000 clones, 13% to 15% of which appear only once. Their antigens are not known. Sequencing was performed on naive CD4+ T cells from blood. The receptors stem from a man aged 25 to 40 with type 1 diabetes.

This sequence joins TRBV6-6 and TRBJ1-1; 9 nucleotides line up with TRBD1. Trimming cost V 6 bases and J 4 bases; bases outside gene matches: 9. This CDR3 contains 15 residues. Germline V gene lookup returns CDR1 MNHNY and CDR2 SVGAGI (reference sequence). The CDR3 DNA sequence: TGTGCCAGCAGCCACACAGGGGGCGGGAGCACTGAAGCTTTCTTT. This sequence encodes CASSHTGGGSTEAFF.

This chain uses TRBV30 with TRBJ1-1; D might be TRBD1 (6 bases). The CDR3 loop spans 13 amino acids. The germline gives CDR1 GTSNPN, CDR2 SVGIG (reference sequence). V shed 3 bases and J shed 7 bases, with 15 bases lying between them. The CDR3 region is CAWSVPRRGEAFF. CDR3 nucleotide sequence: TGTGCCTGGAGCGTACCCCGCAGGGGTGAAGCTTTCTTT.